This T cell receptor (beta chain) was documented in a study of T cell repertoires in cytomegalovirus infection. Findings of the study overall: In two of eight donors, the top clonotype was HLA-C-restricted CMV-specific.

Worth noting for this clonotype: Its specificity is not known. Just one base apart from a much larger clone, this may be a read error.

TCRdb analysed the reads with MiXCR anew, one entry per CDR3 protein. This table holds about 34,000 distinct CDR3 sequences, 52% found once. The specimen was CD8+ T cells from cultured PBMCs, collected from culture after CMV antigen stimulation. The receptor was isolated from a human donor in good health (CMV status not recorded). Some clones in this sample may be carry-over from other donors' samples.

The CDR3 region has the DNA TGTGCCAGCAGTCGAGCCTCGCTGAACCAAGAGACCCAGTACTTC. Its protein is CASSRASLNQETQYF. The chain carries TRBV28 and TRBJ2-5; no reliable D call. The germline V gene encodes CDR1 MDHEN and CDR2 SYDVKM. V was trimmed by 5 bases and J by 0 bases, leaving 13 bases between them. This CDR3 region has 15 residues.